This T cell receptor (beta chain) was retrieved from a study of T cells in Graves' hyperthyroidism and ophthalmopathy. Background on the study: Blood was drawn when the patient was first diagnosed and still untreated. Overall study findings and caveats: A median about 6.5 months before onset, the model predicted ophthalmopathy. Most thyroid-expanded clonotypes above 0.001 were also found in blood.

This clonotype has only a few counts. As yet, its antigen is unknown. Trimming left V 4 bases short and J 2 bases short, with 15 bases between. Germline CDR1 SGHRS, CDR2 YFSETQ. This CDR3 is built from 15 residues. Exclusion of patients followed from uncontrolled infection, other autoimmune disease, pregnancy or lactation. The CDR3 regions of TCR beta were amplified from RNA transcripts. Using the HTBI primer set, a first-round RT-PCR was run on the TCR CDR3. TCRdb used MiXCR to reprocess the multiplex PCR reads, holding one entry per CDR3 protein. The sample includes 450,000 to 600,000 distinct CDR3 sequences, 15% to 20% of them seen just once.

The rearrangement joins TRBV5-1 to TRBJ2-5; D uncertain. Material: blood. The TCR originated in a man in his forties with Graves' ophthalmopathy. The CDR3 is CASSPISGQQETQYF. The DNA of the CDR3 is TGCGCCAGCAGCCCCATTTCAGGCCAACAAGAGACCCAGTACTTC.